Listed below are T cell receptor beta chains from one sample, sequenced in a study of cytomegalovirus exposure and HLA in healthy donors. TCRdb's table, derived via immunoSEQ multiplex PCR, lists solely in-frame clones and lacks some. This sample has 150,000 to 200,000 clones, with roughly 80% found just once. The specimen was PBMCs. These receptors all come from a woman in her late teens or twenties in good health and CMV-seropositive. Both conserved end residues are part of each CDR3. Each record gives: D gene, J gene, V gene, CDR3 protein. D genes are given only for firm matches.

d_call: .
j_call: TRBJ2-3
v_call: TRBV11-2
cdr3_aa: CASSLDRGADTQYF

d_call: .
j_call: TRBJ1-2
v_call: TRBV14
cdr3_aa: CASSPGSDYGYTF

d_call: .
j_call: TRBJ2-1
v_call: TRBV27
cdr3_aa: CASSLSTYNEQFF

d_call: TRBD2
j_call: TRBJ2-3
v_call: TRBV29-1
cdr3_aa: CSVDGTSGGKSTDTQYF

d_call: .
j_call: TRBJ1-3
v_call: TRBV4-1
cdr3_aa: CASSQEEVIGNTIYF

d_call: .
j_call: TRBJ1-6
v_call: TRBV19
cdr3_aa: CASSSRGMSSPLHF

d_call: TRBD1
j_call: TRBJ1-6
v_call: TRBV19
cdr3_aa: CASSIDDRANSPLHF

d_call: .
j_call: TRBJ2-7
v_call: TRBV5-4
cdr3_aa: CASRDPTGSYEQYF

d_call: .
j_call: TRBJ1-4
v_call: TRBV7-2
cdr3_aa: CASTFNGQNEKLFF

d_call: .
j_call: TRBJ1-2
v_call: TRBV7-9
cdr3_aa: CASSLGTYYGYTF

d_call: .
j_call: TRBJ1-2
v_call: TRBV5-1
cdr3_aa: CASSVGSASNYGYTF

d_call: .
j_call: TRBJ1-1
v_call: TRBV13
cdr3_aa: CASSPRQGSTEAFF

d_call: TRBD1
j_call: TRBJ1-2
v_call: TRBV14
cdr3_aa: CASSLNRTGQEDLGNYGYTF

d_call: TRBD2
j_call: TRBJ2-3
v_call: TRBV7-9
cdr3_aa: CASSWGTSTFVLF

d_call: .
j_call: .
v_call: TRBV2
cdr3_aa: CASTLIAAYSYEQYF

d_call: .
j_call: TRBJ1-2
v_call: TRBV4-3
cdr3_aa: CASSSQPQVPYTF

d_call: .
j_call: TRBJ1-2
v_call: TRBV7-2
cdr3_aa: CASSFATGYGYTF

d_call: TRBD1
j_call: TRBJ2-3
v_call: TRBV2
cdr3_aa: CASSEPRDRASTDTQYF

d_call: TRBD2
j_call: TRBJ2-2
v_call: TRBV27
cdr3_aa: CASGTSGVVGELFF

d_call: .
j_call: TRBJ2-7
v_call: TRBV7-8
cdr3_aa: CASSLSPRTELYEQYF

d_call: TRBD1
j_call: TRBJ2-1
v_call: TRBV5-1
cdr3_aa: CASNRVMGDSNEQFF

d_call: .
j_call: TRBJ2-5
v_call: TRBV7-2
cdr3_aa: CASRQTVQETQYF

d_call: .
j_call: TRBJ2-5
v_call: TRBV25-1
cdr3_aa: CASSEPSGIETQYF

d_call: .
j_call: TRBJ1-2
v_call: TRBV6-1
cdr3_aa: CASSEGSLWLGYTF

d_call: TRBD1
j_call: TRBJ2-7
v_call: TRBV4-2
cdr3_aa: CASSHTAGQGNEQYF

d_call: .
j_call: TRBJ1-4
v_call: TRBV9
cdr3_aa: CASSVGGATNEKLFF

d_call: .
j_call: TRBJ1-1
v_call: TRBV10-3
cdr3_aa: CAIRVNRDTNTEAFF

d_call: .
j_call: TRBJ2-3
v_call: TRBV6-1
cdr3_aa: CASRVMATDTQYF

d_call: .
j_call: TRBJ2-1
v_call: TRBV5-1
cdr3_aa: CASSLALTVNEQFF

d_call: TRBD1
j_call: TRBJ2-5
v_call: TRBV5-1
cdr3_aa: CASSLAWGQAETQYF

d_call: TRBD2
j_call: TRBJ2-2
v_call: TRBV6-6
cdr3_aa: CASSKRLAGDSGELFF

d_call: TRBD1
j_call: TRBJ1-2
v_call: TRBV5-4
cdr3_aa: CASSLGQGARTIGYTF

d_call: .
j_call: TRBJ1-2
v_call: TRBV14
cdr3_aa: CASGRDYGYTF

d_call: .
j_call: TRBJ2-7
v_call: TRBV9
cdr3_aa: CASSVVEGSEQYF

d_call: .
j_call: TRBJ1-3
v_call: TRBV19
cdr3_aa: CASTQSSGNTIYF

d_call: .
j_call: TRBJ1-1
v_call: TRBV7-2
cdr3_aa: CASSVGGLGTEAFF

d_call: TRBD1
j_call: TRBJ1-6
v_call: TRBV7-9
cdr3_aa: CASSLAVGTGNSPLHF

d_call: TRBD1
j_call: TRBJ2-7
v_call: TRBV6-6
cdr3_aa: CASSPSTDRTEQYF

d_call: .
j_call: TRBJ2-6
v_call: TRBV29-1
cdr3_aa: CSVSPGSGANVLTF

d_call: TRBD1
j_call: TRBJ2-6
v_call: TRBV7-9
cdr3_aa: CASVRDRADSGANVLTF

d_call: TRBD1
j_call: TRBJ1-5
v_call: TRBV18
cdr3_aa: CASSSGQGKQPQHF

d_call: .
j_call: TRBJ1-4
v_call: TRBV6-6
cdr3_aa: CASWQPGSNEKLFF

d_call: .
j_call: TRBJ1-4
v_call: TRBV19
cdr3_aa: CASSPDKEPNEKLFF

d_call: TRBD1
j_call: TRBJ2-2
v_call: TRBV12-5
cdr3_aa: CASSDRGLGELFF

d_call: TRBD1
j_call: TRBJ2-7
v_call: TRBV18
cdr3_aa: CASSRGQGSYEQYF

d_call: .
j_call: TRBJ2-7
v_call: TRBV5-6
cdr3_aa: CASSLGGLGPHEQYF

d_call: .
j_call: TRBJ1-6
v_call: TRBV5-1
cdr3_aa: CASSLGAGDNSPLHF

d_call: TRBD1
j_call: TRBJ1-2
v_call: TRBV18
cdr3_aa: CASSPPAGQGGYGYTF

d_call: TRBD2
j_call: TRBJ2-7
v_call: TRBV5-8
cdr3_aa: CASSLDGGAIFGEQYF